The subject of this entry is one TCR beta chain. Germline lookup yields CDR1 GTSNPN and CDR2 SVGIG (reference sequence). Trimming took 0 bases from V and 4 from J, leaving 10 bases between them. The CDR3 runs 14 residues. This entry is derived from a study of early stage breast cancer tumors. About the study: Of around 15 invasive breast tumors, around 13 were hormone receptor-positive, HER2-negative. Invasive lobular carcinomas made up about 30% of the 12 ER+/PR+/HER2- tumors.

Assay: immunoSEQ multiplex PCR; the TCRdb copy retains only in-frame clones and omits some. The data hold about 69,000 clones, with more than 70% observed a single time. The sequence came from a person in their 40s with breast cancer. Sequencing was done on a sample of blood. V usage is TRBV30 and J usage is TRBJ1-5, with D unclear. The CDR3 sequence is CAWSVGSQNQPQHF. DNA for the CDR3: TGTGCCTGGAGTGTCGGCTCGCAGAATCAGCCCCAGCATTTT.